This T cell receptor (beta chain) was obtained from a study of T cells after yellow fever vaccination. This clonotype was seen more than once but under ten times. Its ends do not fully match the called genes, so a read error is possible. The length of the CDR3 is 13 residues. Germline CDR1 and CDR2: SGHTA and FQGTGA. TCRdb reprocessed the 5' RACE reads with MiXCR, giving one entry per CDR3 protein. The sample holds 500,000 to 550,000 distinct CDR3 sequences; 20% to 25% are singletons and the top ten take about 16%. This specimen consisted of PBMCs, obtained about 20 days after the first yellow fever vaccination. The receptor's source is a man between 18 and 35 years old who received the YFV17D yellow fever vaccine. The V and J genes are TRBV7-3 and TRBJ1-2; no reliable D call. CDR3 loop: CASSSDARAYPLF. The CDR3 DNA reads TGTGCCAGCAGCTCGGACGCGCGAGCCTACCCCCTCTTC.